These T cell receptor beta chains were read from a single sample in a study of blood T cell repertoires in COVID-19. The repertoire was sequenced with immunoSEQ multiplex PCR; TCRdb's copy has only in-frame clones and lacks some. The data show approximately 200,000 clones, roughly 92% seen once. The source material was peripheral blood. These receptors came from a man aged 25 to 40 with COVID-19, enrolled during active disease. CDR3s include the opening cysteine and the closing phenylalanine or tryptophan. A D gene is named only where the DNA matches it firmly.

TRBV7-5,TRBJ2-1,-,CVRSQHPGGPNEQFF,TGTGTCAGAAGCCAGCACCCGGGGGGCCCCAATGAGCAGTTCTTC
TRBV5-6,TRBJ1-2,TRBD1,CASKTGQGGGYTF,TGTGCCAGCAAGACAGGACAGGGGGGTGGCTACACCTTC
TRBV5-1,TRBJ2-6,-,CASSSRWASGANVLTF,TGCGCCAGCAGCTCCCGATGGGCCTCTGGGGCCAACGTCCTGACTTTC
TRBV19,TRBJ1-1,-,CASSIWGSNTEAFF,TGTGCCAGTAGTATCTGGGGCTCGAACACTGAAGCTTTCTTT
TRBV30,TRBJ1-6,-,CAGSLGAPSSYNSPLHF,TGTGCCGGATCCCTAGGGGCTCCGAGCTCCTATAATTCACCCCTCCACTTT
TRBV11-2,TRBJ2-3,TRBD1,CASREPGQGTDTQYF,TGTGCCAGCAGAGAACCGGGACAGGGCACAGATACGCAGTATTTT
TRBV7-2,TRBJ2-2,TRBD1,CASSLVGTGGAGELFF,TGTGCCAGCAGCTTAGTCGGGACAGGAGGCGCCGGGGAGCTGTTTTTT
TRBV19,TRBJ2-7,TRBD1,CASSFRTGEIGTYEQYF,TGTGCCAGTAGTTTTCGGACAGGGGAAATTGGGACCTACGAGCAGTACTTC
TRBV5-1,TRBJ2-1,-,CASSLEGDVAYNEQFF,TGCGCCAGCAGCTTGGAGGGGGATGTAGCCTACAATGAGCAGTTCTTC
TRBV5-1,TRBJ2-7,TRBD2,CASSLESGGSYEQYF,TGCGCCAGCAGCTTGGAAAGCGGGGGATCCTACGAGCAGTACTTC